This T cell receptor beta chain is from a study of blood T cell repertoires in COVID-19. Study-level information: Samples representing acute and convalescent COVID-19 were sourced from the United States, Italy and Spain.

V shed 6 bases and J shed 0 bases, with 17 bases lying between them. CDR3 length: 16 amino acids. The germline V gene has CDR1 SEHNR and CDR2 FQNEAQ (reference sequence). The data were produced by immunoSEQ multiplex PCR, yet TCRdb's version contains in-frame clones alone and is incomplete. The sample contains 250,000 to 400,000 clones, under 90% of which appear only once. The sample comprised peripheral blood. The V gene is TRBV7-9, the J gene TRBJ1-2, with D tentatively TRBD1 (5 bases). This receptor was obtained from a woman aged 25 to 39 with COVID-19, enrolled during active disease. In DNA form, the CDR3 reads TGTGCCAGCAGTCCCAGGGACTCACCAGCTAACTATGGCTACACCTTC. Translated: CASSPRDSPANYGYTF.